Following are 9 T cell receptor beta chains from one sample sequenced in a study of blood T cell repertoires in COVID-19. The data were produced by immunoSEQ multiplex PCR, yet TCRdb's version contains in-frame clones alone and is incomplete. Here the sample spans 200,000 or so clones, 88% being singletons. The sequenced sample consisted of PBMCs or T cells enriched from blood (not recorded which). These receptors were collected from a woman in her thirties or forties with acute COVID-19.

This chain uses TRBV19 with TRBJ2-3; D is undetermined. Trimming took off 3 bases at V and 6 bases at J, with 10 bases between the two ends. The CDR3 is made up of 13 amino acids. Germline CDR1 LNHDA, CDR2 SQIVND (reference sequence). Here the CDR3 DNA reads TGTGCCAGTAGTATGGTTAACTTGGATACGCAGTATTTT. Its protein product is CASSMVNLDTQYF.

The chain links TRBV5-1 to TRBJ1-1; no definite D call. V was clipped by 0 bases and J by 7 bases, with 10 bases between them. This CDR3 is built from 13 residues. Germline CDR1 reads SGHRS; CDR2 reads YFSETQ. CDR3 sequence: CASSLATAYEAFF. The CDR3 DNA reads TGCGCCAGCAGCTTGGCTACAGCCTATGAAGCTTTCTTT.

The V gene is TRBV6-5, the J gene TRBJ1-1, with 7 bases identical to TRBD1. Germline V gene lookup returns CDR1 MNHEY and CDR2 SVGAGI. CDR3 length: 14 residues. V gave up 6 bases and J gave up 4 bases; unmatched junction bases: 8. CDR3 loop: CASRSQGLRTEAFF. CDR3 sequence (DNA): TGTGCCAGCAGATCACAGGGGCTTCGCACTGAAGCTTTCTTT.

The J gene is TRBJ2-5, the V gene TRBV4-1, with 10 nucleotides matching TRBD1. Germline CDR1 reads MGHRA; CDR2 reads YSYEKL. V shed 0 bases, J shed 2 bases, and the junction held 15 bases outside the gene matches. CDR3 length: 20 residues. CDR3 loop: CASSQDSGQGVGPRQETQYF. CDR3 nucleotide sequence: TGCGCCAGCAGCCAAGATTCAGGACAGGGGGTTGGTCCCCGACAAGAGACCCAGTACTTC.

The chain couples TRBV4-3 to TRBJ2-5, with 8 bases lining up with TRBD2. The CDR3 contains 14 residues. The germline V gene has CDR1 LGHNA and CDR2 YSLEER. Germline trimming cut 1 base from V and 5 bases from J; bases unmatched to any gene: 3. This CDR3 reads CASSQGGGTETQYF. The DNA of the CDR3 is TGCGCCAGCAGCCAAGGCGGGGGGACGGAGACCCAGTACTTC.

CDR3 region: CASRWGDGDTQYF. The CDR3 coding sequence is TGTGCCAGCAGGTGGGGGGATGGAGATACGCAGTATTTT. The V gene is TRBV7-2, the J gene TRBJ2-3; perhaps TRBD2 as D (6 bases). This CDR3 contains 13 residues. Trimming took 6 bases from V and 5 from J, leaving 12 bases between them. CDR1 and CDR2 (germline): SGHTA, FQGNSA.

The rearrangement links TRBV7-2 to TRBJ1-5; D remains ambiguous. This CDR3 comprises 14 residues. The germline gives CDR1 SGHTA, CDR2 FQGNSA. Trimming cost V 2 bases and J 7 bases, with 12 bases left between them. The CDR3 loop is CASSLLAGGQPQHF. The CDR3 DNA is TGTGCCAGCAGCTTACTTGCGGGTGGACAGCCCCAGCATTTT. Variable domain in full (rest from reference TRBV7-2 and TRBJ1-5): GAGVSQSPSNKVTEKGKDVELRCDPISGHTALYWYRQSLGQGLEFLIYFQGNSAPDKSGLPSDRFSAERTGGSVSTLTIQRTQQEDSAVYLCASSLLAGGQPQHFGDGTRLSIL.

The CDR3 nucleotides read TGTGCCAGCTCCTACAGTCGGGGACAGCTGACTCGGGAGCAGTACTTC. Encoded protein: CASSYSRGQLTREQYF. The chain employs TRBV7-9 and TRBJ2-7, with TRBD1 identical over 7 bases. The CDR3 runs 16 residues. Losses at the gene ends were 8 bases for V and 7 bases for J; bases not matched to a gene: 20. Germline loops: CDR1 SEHNR, CDR2 FQNEAQ (reference sequence).

The V and J genes are TRBV29-1 and TRBJ2-7, with TRBD1 identical over 7 bases. Germline CDR1 reads SQVTM; CDR2 reads ANQGSEA. The CDR3 length is 13 residues. V was clipped by 7 bases and J by 4 bases; unmatched bases: 10. The CDR3 DNA is TGCAGCGCCCAAGGGGGCCGAGCGTACGAGCAGTACTTC. Residues: CSAQGGRAYEQYF.